Below, one TCR beta chain is given with its context. The sample belongs to a study of blood T cell repertoires in COVID-19. Study-level information: Donors in the United States, Italy and Spain gave samples during acute or convalescent COVID-19. Sources were T cells, B-cell-depleted T cells, or PBMCs; the material itself was cDNA or gDNA.

Trimming took 4 bases from V and 4 from J; bases not matched to a gene: 7. The CDR3 length is 15 residues. The V gene's germline CDR1 is SGHNT and CDR2 YYREEE (reference sequence). In the original analysis: From reference gene primer amplification, estimates of nucleated cell counts were derived. The repertoire was sequenced with immunoSEQ multiplex PCR; TCRdb's copy has only in-frame clones and lacks some. The DNA gave D and trimming, while V, J and clone size come from that table. Of about 400,000 clones detected, around nine tenths appear once; the ten largest clones hold 3%. This rearrangement joins TRBV5-4 to TRBJ2-3; 9 bases match TRBD2. The receptor comes from a human donor in a cohort sampled during active COVID-19. Input material: peripheral blood. This CDR3 reads CASSTGEREADTQYF. CDR3 coding DNA: TGTGCCAGCAGCACCGGGGAGCGGGAGGCAGATACGCAGTATTTT.